This record looks at one T cell receptor beta chain sequence and its context. Amplified TCR beta CDR3 regions derived from RNA transcripts. When the TCR CDR3 underwent first-round RT-PCR, the HTBI primer set was used. Each CDR3 protein is one row after TCRdb ran MiXCR on the multiplex PCR reads. The sample records 300,000 to 450,000 distinct CDR3 sequences, roughly 15% being singletons. Exclusions: uncontrolled infection, other autoimmune disease, pregnancy, lactation. The data belong to a study of T cells in Graves' hyperthyroidism and ophthalmopathy. The CDR3 runs 16 residues. From germline, CDR1 is MNHEY and CDR2 SVGEGT. The germline V and J ends were trimmed by 5 bases and 3 bases, with 17 bases remaining between them.

Sequenced input: blood. The J gene is TRBJ1-5, the V gene TRBV6-2 or TRBV6-3; D is perhaps TRBD1 (6 bases). The receptor's source is a woman aged 25 to 45 with Graves' ophthalmopathy. The CDR3 coding sequence is TGTGCCAGCAGTCGGATAGGGGGAATGGACAATCAGCCCCAGCATTTT. It is translated as CASSRIGGMDNQPQHF.